This entry lists 20 T cell receptor beta chains sequenced from one sample in a study of T cell responses to AZD1222 COVID-19 vaccine. The table came from immunoSEQ multiplex PCR; TCRdb's copy has only in-frame clones and leaves some out. The top ten hold about 5.5% of the sample, which has about 140,000 clones, 80% to 95% seen once. This material consisted of peripheral blood, taken on day 0 of AZD1222 vaccination. Every receptor here comes from an adult in good health.

V gene TRBV5-8 combines with J gene TRBJ1-6; 7 bases are shared with TRBD1. The V segment lost 9 bases and the J segment 1 base; nucleotides outside the gene matches: 10. CDR3 length: 16 amino acids. Germline-derived CDR1 and CDR2 are SGHTS and YDEGEE. The chain's CDR3 is CATTPIRGSYNSPLHF. The CDR3 bases are TGTGCCACCACCCCCATCAGGGGGTCCTATAATTCACCCCTCCACTTT.

The V and J genes are TRBV5-4 and TRBJ1-2; TRBD1 is a possible D gene (6 bases). Trimming removed 5 bases from V and 3 bases from J, with 11 bases in between. This CDR3 is built from 13 residues. Germline V lookup: CDR1 SGHNT, CDR2 YYREEE (reference sequence). The chain's CDR3 is CASSNREDYGYTF. CDR3 in DNA: TGTGCCAGCAGTAACAGGGAGGACTATGGCTACACCTTC. Based on the CDR3 plus reference TRBV5-4 and TRBJ1-2, the full variable domain is ETGVTQSPTHLIKTRGQQVTLRCSSQSGHNTVSWYQQALGQGPQFIFQYYREEENGRGNFPPRFSGLQFPNYSSELNVNALELDDSALYLCASSNREDYGYTFGSGTRLTVV.

The chain has TRBV4-1 and TRBJ1-6; 9 bases line up with TRBD1. The CDR3 length is 17 residues. The J segment lost 8 bases and the V segment lost 1 base, leaving 9 bases of the junction unmatched. Germline CDR1 MGHRA, CDR2 YSYEKL. The CDR3 DNA sequence: TGCGCCAGCAGCCAAGTTCGTGCCGGACAGGGGCATTCACCCCTCCACTTT. The encoded protein is CASSQVRAGQGHSPLHF.

The rearrangement joins TRBV21-1 to TRBJ1-6; the table's TRBD1 call for D was not verified on the DNA. TRBV21-1 is classified as a pseudogene. The CDR3 covers 15 residues. CDR3 amino acids: CASSPQGRGDSPLHF. The CDR3 DNA reads TGTGCCAGCAGCCCACAGGGCAGGGGCGATTCACCCCTCCACTTT.

This rearrangement joins TRBV2 to TRBJ2-7; 9 positions agree with TRBD1. CDR3 length: 14 amino acids. The trim removed 11 bases at V and 2 bases at J, leaving 10 bases unmatched. The germline V gene encodes CDR1 SNHLY and CDR2 FYNNEI. CDR3 amino acids: CACQTGGAPYEQYF. DNA for the CDR3: TGTGCCTGCCAAACAGGGGGCGCTCCCTACGAGCAGTACTTC.

In this sample, this clone turned up a few times. The genes are TRBV3-1 (or the pseudogene TRBV3-2) and TRBJ1-6; D is possibly TRBD1 (5 bases). The germline V and J ends were trimmed by 7 bases and 7 bases, with 17 bases remaining between them. The CDR3 sequence is 15 residues long. Looked up from germline, CDR1 is LGHDT and CDR2 is YNNKEL (reference sequence). The CDR3 coding sequence is TGTGCCAGCACGGGGTGGGGGACGGAAAATTCACCCCTCCACTTT. Its protein is CASTGWGTENSPLHF.

This chain connects TRBV18 to TRBJ1-2, with 8 positions matching TRBD1. The CDR3 loop spans 16 amino acids. Germline V gene sequence: CDR1 KGHSH, CDR2 LQKENI. The V and J ends lost 5 bases and 4 bases, in that order; junction bases with no gene match: 12. CDR3 protein: CASSTGGQEKFYGYTF. The CDR3 coding sequence is TGTGCCAGCTCAACTGGGGGACAGGAGAAATTCTATGGCTACACCTTC. The whole variable domain, filled in from reference TRBV18 and TRBJ1-2, reads NAGVMQNPRHLVRRRGQEARLRCSPMKGHSHVYWYRQLPEEGLKFMVYLQKENIIDESGMPKERFSAEFPKEGPSILRIQQVVRGDSAAYFCASSTGGQEKFYGYTFGSGTRLTVV.

J is TRBJ1-1 and V is TRBV7-9, with D unresolved. Between the trimmed V and J ends, which lost 1 base and 6 bases, there was a span of 6 bases. This CDR3 region has 12 residues. Germline CDR1 reads SEHNR; CDR2 reads FQNEAQ (reference sequence). Here the CDR3 DNA reads TGTGCCAGCAGCTTAGATCTCGCTGAAGCTTTCTTT. Translated, it gives CASSLDLAEAFF.

The chain carries TRBV4-1 and TRBJ1-1, with D perhaps TRBD1 (5 bases). Trimming pared 3 bases from V and 1 base from J, leaving 9 bases between. The CDR3 has 14 amino acids. Germline assignment: CDR1 MGHRA and CDR2 YSYEKL. This CDR3 is CASSQQGTNTEAFF. The CDR3 DNA is TGCGCCAGCAGCCAGCAGGGTACGAACACTGAAGCTTTCTTT.

This chain joins TRBV19 and TRBJ2-5, with TRBD2 as a possible D gene (5 bases). The CDR3 is 14 amino acids. Per the germline V gene, CDR1 is LNHDA and CDR2 is SQIVND (reference sequence). The V end was cut by 6 bases, the J end by 3 bases, with 14 bases between. The CDR3, as DNA: TGTGCCAGTAGCCAGGCCGGGATCAAAGAGACCCAGTACTTC. It codes for CASSQAGIKETQYF.

The rearrangement uses TRBV3-1 (or the pseudogene TRBV3-2) and TRBJ1-4; the match to TRBD1 covers 8 bases. This CDR3 comprises 14 residues. Unmatched junction bases numbered 4, after V lost 4 bases and J lost 6 bases. CDR1 is LGHDT and CDR2 is YNNKEL in the germline V gene (reference sequence). The CDR3 nucleotides are TGTGCCAGCAGCCGGGACAGGAGGGATGAAAAACTGTTTTTT. Protein product: CASSRDRRDEKLFF.

The CDR3 reads CASSLPGTGLNEQYF. For the CDR3, the DNA is TGTGCCAGCAGCTTGCCCGGGACAGGGTTAAACGAGCAGTACTTC. This chain uses TRBV7-9 with TRBJ2-7, with 9 bases lining up with TRBD1. The J segment lost 5 bases and the V segment lost 3 bases, leaving 8 bases of the junction unmatched. The CDR3 extends over 15 amino acids. In germline, CDR1 is SEHNR, CDR2 FQNEAQ (reference sequence).

The chain joins TRBV28 to TRBJ2-7; D gene unclear. Deletions cut 9 bases from V and 5 bases from J, with 2 bases between. This CDR3 has 8 residues. CDR1 MDHEN and CDR2 SYDVKM come from the germline V gene. Here the CDR3 reads CARDEQYF. Here the CDR3 DNA reads TGTGCCAGGGACGAGCAGTACTTC.

V usage is TRBV19 and J usage is TRBJ2-7; no clear D. Per the germline V gene, CDR1 is LNHDA and CDR2 is SQIVND (reference sequence). V lost 0 bases to trimming and J lost 5 bases, with 11 bases between them. The CDR3 sequence is 14 residues long. The CDR3 DNA follows: TGTGCCAGTAGTATAGAAGGAGAGACGGACGAGCAGTACTTC. Encoded protein: CASSIEGETDEQYF.

The V and J genes are TRBV28 and TRBJ2-1; D ambiguous. The V gene lost 7 bases and the J gene lost 5 bases, with 6 bases spanning the gap. The CDR3 is 11 residues long. In germline, CDR1 is MDHEN, CDR2 SYDVKM. CDR3 nucleotides: TGTGCCAGCACCTCGGACAATGAGCAGTTCTTC. The encoded protein is CASTSDNEQFF.

The genes are TRBV28 and TRBJ2-1; no firm D call. CDR1 is MDHEN, CDR2 SYDVKM, per germline. V was clipped by 5 bases and J by 8 bases, with 10 bases between them. The CDR3 length is 12 residues. In DNA, the CDR3 is TGTGCCAGCAGTGCACTACCGGATGAGCAGTTCTTC. Protein: CASSALPDEQFF.

This clone was observed a single time. The CDR3 region has the DNA TGCGCCAGCAGTGATTCACAGACCACAGATACGCAGTATTTT. Translating gives CASSDSQTTDTQYF. J is TRBJ2-3 and V is TRBV10-1, with D unclear. There are 14 residues in the CDR3. The germline CDR1 and CDR2 sequences are WNHNN and SYGVQD (reference sequence). V lost 3 bases to trimming and J lost 2 bases, with 9 bases between them.

This chain links TRBV5-1 with TRBJ1-4, with a possible D match to TRBD1 (5 bases). The CDR3 is 15 residues long. Trimming pared 4 bases from V and 2 bases from J, leaving 12 bases between. Germline V lookup: CDR1 SGHRS, CDR2 YFSETQ. The CDR3 DNA follows: TGCGCCAGCAGCCTAGATAGGGGTACTAATGAAAAACTGTTTTTT. Its protein product is CASSLDRGTNEKLFF.

The chain uses TRBV28 and TRBJ1-6, with 8 bases matching TRBD1. Trimming cost V 6 bases and J 7 bases; bases outside gene matches: 8. The germline V gene has CDR1 MDHEN and CDR2 SYDVKM. There are 15 residues in the CDR3. The CDR3 spells CASSPNDRGNSPLHF. The CDR3 DNA is TGTGCCAGCAGCCCTAACGACAGGGGAAATTCACCCCTCCACTTT.

This clone was found once. For the CDR3, the DNA is TGCGCCAGCGGCGGCGGGGCAGGGAACTATAATTCACCCCTCCACTTT. Residues: CASGGGAGNYNSPLHF. The rearrangement joins TRBV4-1 to TRBJ1-6; maybe TRBD1 (5 bases). CDR1 MGHRA and CDR2 YSYEKL come from the germline V gene. The CDR3 has 16 residues. Trimming removed 8 bases at V and 3 bases at J, with 17 bases between.